Listed here are 30 T cell receptor beta chains from one sample, sequenced in a study of blood T cells in healthy people across ages. Through a sample-barcoded 5' primer and a J-beta primer mix, a second PCR was run for roughly 6 to 12 cycles. MiXCR, run by TCRdb on the 5' RACE reads, gives a single entry per CDR3 protein. Here the sample spans about 1 million distinct CDR3 sequences, 45% being singletons. The sequenced sample was blood. Receptors were obtained from a woman between 55 and 75 years old in good health.

Only a few counts were recorded for this clonotype. The chain is built from TRBV5-6 and TRBJ2-5; 9 bases fit TRBD1. This CDR3 contains 15 residues. The germline V gene has CDR1 SGHDT and CDR2 YYEEEE. After removal of 3 bases from V and 4 bases from J, the junction contained 7 bases not matched to a gene. Here the CDR3 reads CASSSPSTGGETQYF. The CDR3 DNA sequence: TGTGCCAGCAGCTCTCCCTCGACAGGGGGAGAGACCCAGTACTTC.

The chain is built from TRBV27 and TRBJ1-4; 9 nucleotides line up with TRBD1. Germline CDR1 reads MNHEY; CDR2 reads SMNVEV (reference sequence). V lost 7 bases and J lost 7; bases outside the gene matches: 1. This CDR3 comprises 12 residues. The CDR3 nucleotides read TGTGCCAGCATGACAGGGGGTGAAAAACTGTTTTTT. This encodes CASMTGGEKLFF.

The chain recombines TRBV12-3 or TRBV12-4 with TRBJ2-5, with D possibly being TRBD2 (6 bases). Between the trimmed V and J ends, which lost 6 bases and 0 bases, there was a span of 14 bases. The length of the CDR3 is 15 residues. This chain's CDR3 is CASRRSGGYQETQYF. As DNA, the CDR3 is TGTGCCAGCAGACGATCCGGGGGTTACCAAGAGACCCAGTACTTC.

Only a few counts were recorded for this clonotype. The chain recombines TRBV29-1 with TRBJ2-1, with D possibly being TRBD2 (5 bases). With 8 bases removed from V and 8 bases from J, the gap between germline ends came to 19 bases. The germline CDR1 and CDR2 sequences are SQVTM and ANQGSEA. CDR3 length: 13 residues. The CDR3 DNA sequence: TGCAGCTTTTCCCGGACTTATTTGCATGAGCAGTTCTTC. It is translated as CSFSRTYLHEQFF.

This clonotype has only a few counts. V is TRBV7-2 and J is TRBJ1-5; the D gene is possibly TRBD1 (5 bases). This CDR3 is built from 14 residues. V shed 2 bases and J shed 6 bases, with 11 bases lying between them. Germline CDR1 is SGHTA and CDR2 is FQGNSA. Here the CDR3 reads CASSLYEGTQPQHF. Written as DNA, the CDR3 is TGTGCCAGCAGCTTATATGAGGGGACTCAGCCCCAGCATTTT.

The chain links TRBV7-9 to TRBJ1-1; the D gene is possibly TRBD1 (5 bases). The CDR3 has 17 residues. CDR1 is SEHNR and CDR2 is FQNEAQ in the germline V gene (reference sequence). The V and J ends lost 6 bases and 6 bases respectively, with 26 bases between them. DNA for the CDR3: TGTGCCAGCAGGGGCGAGAGGGACTGGGCGCGAAGCGCTGAAGCTTTCTTT. Its translation: CASRGERDWARSAEAFF.

The chain carries TRBV7-9 and TRBJ2-1, with 8 bases lining up with TRBD2. J lost 3 bases, V lost 2 bases, and 12 bases had no gene match. The CDR3 covers 18 residues. CDR1 is SEHNR and CDR2 is FQNEAQ in the germline V gene (reference sequence). This CDR3 is CASSLRVLSGSCYNEQFF. The CDR3 coding sequence is TGTGCCAGCAGCTTAAGAGTACTAAGCGGGAGTTGCTACAATGAGCAGTTCTTC.

A single count supports this clonotype. A read error is likely, as this CDR3 ends without the conserved phenylalanine or tryptophan. The rearrangement uses TRBV2 and TRBJ2-5; TRBD2 agrees at 11 bases. TRBJ2-7 matches the DNA end more closely, so the J call is doubtful. Germline loops: CDR1 SNHLY, CDR2 FYNNEI. The CDR3 length is 14 residues. CDR3 amino acids: CASLLAGGRYEQYL. The CDR3 nucleotides read TGTGCCAGTCTCCTAGCGGGAGGTCGGTACGAGCAGTACTTG.

The chain couples TRBV10-3 to TRBJ1-5, with D perhaps TRBD1 (5 bases). CDR1 is ENHRY, CDR2 SYGVKD, per germline. CDR3 size: 14 residues. Trimming shortened V by 6 bases and J by 1 base, and 10 bases separated the two germline ends. The CDR3 sequence is CAIRREGSNQPQHF. DNA of the CDR3: TGTGCCATCAGACGAGAGGGGAGCAATCAGCCCCAGCATTTT.

The V call is TRBV18, the J call TRBJ2-3, with TRBD2 matching over 9 bases. After removal of 0 bases from V and 8 bases from J, the junction contained 6 bases not matched to a gene. The germline V gene has CDR1 KGHSH and CDR2 LQKENI. CDR3 length equals 15 residues. CDR3 loop: CASSPPVAGDGTQYF. The CDR3 DNA sequence: TGTGCCAGCTCACCACCGGTAGCGGGAGATGGTACGCAGTATTTT.

The genes are TRBV20-1 and TRBJ1-6, with D unresolved. V was cut by 1 base and J by 4 bases, with 11 bases left in between. The CDR3 loop spans 15 amino acids. Germline loops: CDR1 DFQATT, CDR2 SNEGSKA (reference sequence). The CDR3 region is CSARGIVGYNSPLHF. The CDR3 nucleotides read TGCAGTGCTAGAGGGATCGTAGGATATAATTCACCCCTCCACTTT.

J is TRBJ1-1 and V is TRBV20-1; the match to TRBD1 covers 7 bases. The CDR3 consists of 15 residues. Germline V gives CDR1 DFQATT, CDR2 SNEGSKA (reference sequence). With 3 bases clipped from V and 0 bases from J, the junction kept 7 bases outside the gene matches. The CDR3 DNA is TGCAGTGCTAGGGGGATACAGGGGCTGAACACTGAAGCTTTCTTT. This codes for CSARGIQGLNTEAFF.

This clonotype has just a few counts. The chain employs TRBV10-3 and TRBJ2-7, with 12 bases aligning to TRBD2. The CDR3 runs 14 residues. Germline lookup yields CDR1 ENHRY and CDR2 SYGVKD. J lost 6 bases, V lost 5 bases, and 5 bases had no gene match. The CDR3 loop reads CAISRLAGVREQYF. CDR3 in DNA: TGTGCCATCAGTCGACTAGCGGGAGTTCGCGAGCAGTACTTC.

This clonotype has more than one count but fewer than ten. The CDR3 is CASSFDPTGGFNEQFF. Here the CDR3 DNA reads TGTGCCAGCAGCTTCGACCCAACAGGGGGCTTTAATGAGCAGTTCTTC. The rearrangement links TRBV11-2 to TRBJ2-1, with 9 positions matching TRBD1. V lost 3 bases and J lost 7; bases outside the gene matches: 10. The germline V gene encodes CDR1 SGHAT and CDR2 FQNNGV. CDR3 length: 16 amino acids.

The table lists this clonotype with many counts. The chain joins TRBV27 to TRBJ2-7, with D perhaps matching TRBD1 (7 bases). The CDR3 is 14 residues long. Per germline, CDR1 MNHEY and CDR2 SMNVEV (reference sequence). Trimming removed 8 bases from V and 6 bases from J, with 20 bases in between. The CDR3 bases are TGTGCCAGCTCCCTACAGGGGCGGGACTGCGAGCAGTACTTC. Translated: CASSLQGRDCEQYF.

To note about this clonotype: Being one base from a much bigger clone, this may be a read error. This chain joins TRBV10-3 and TRBJ2-7; the D is unclear. This CDR3 has 11 residues. V lost 5 bases and J 4 bases, leaving 6 bases between the germline ends. CDR1 and CDR2 from the germline V gene are ENHRY and SYGVKD. Written as DNA, the CDR3 is TGTGCCATCAGTCCCGAATACGAGCAGTACTTC. This translates into CAISPEYEQYF.

This clonotype showed up just a few times. The chain couples TRBV27 to TRBJ1-2; D not certain. This CDR3 spans 14 amino acids. V was pared by 8 bases and J by 2 bases, with 15 bases between. Germline assignment: CDR1 MNHEY and CDR2 SMNVEV (reference sequence). The CDR3 region has the DNA TGTGCCAGCTTAGGAGGATATGGCAACTATGGCTACACCTTC. Translating gives CASLGGYGNYGYTF.

The J gene is TRBJ2-1, the V gene TRBV7-2, with D perhaps matching TRBD2 (5 bases). Trimming removed 0 bases at V and 3 bases at J, with 9 bases between. In germline, CDR1 is SGHTA, CDR2 FQGNSA. The CDR3 runs 15 residues. CDR3 bases: TGTGCCAGCAGCTTAGCGGGAGACTACTACAATGAGCAGTTCTTC. Translating gives CASSLAGDYYNEQFF.

In the case of this clonotype: The junction shows a germline mismatch at one end, possibly a read error. In nucleotides, the CDR3 is TGTGCCAACAGCTTAATGGGACAGGGGGCTGGTGAGCAGTTCTTC. This translates into CANSLMGQGAGEQFF. The V call is TRBV7-2, the J call TRBJ2-1; 12 bases fit TRBD1. Germline-derived CDR1 and CDR2 are SGHTA and FQGNSA. This CDR3 region has 15 residues.

The rearrangement joins TRBV12-3 or TRBV12-4 to TRBJ1-5; D is perhaps TRBD1 (6 bases). The germline V and J ends were trimmed by 5 bases and 1 base, with 15 bases remaining between them. This CDR3 spans 16 amino acids. The CDR3 sequence: CASSGGRGSSNQPQHF. The DNA of the CDR3 is TGTGCCAGCAGTGGGGGGCGGGGTTCGAGCAATCAGCCCCAGCATTTT.

This clonotype occurred once. The V gene is TRBV20-1, the J gene TRBJ2-3; the match to TRBD2 covers 10 bases. This CDR3 region has 15 residues. Germline loops: CDR1 DFQATT, CDR2 SNEGSKA (reference sequence). V was clipped by 3 bases and J by 0 bases; unmatched bases: 3. In DNA form, the CDR3 reads TGCAGTGCTAGTACTAGCGGGGACAGCACAGATACGCAGTATTTT. Amino acid sequence: CSASTSGDSTDTQYF.

This clonotype was seen at least ten times. V usage is TRBV5-1 and J usage is TRBJ2-1, with a possible D match to TRBD2 (6 bases). Germline V lookup: CDR1 SGHRS, CDR2 YFSETQ. CDR3 length equals 12 residues. The V and J ends lost 6 bases and 5 bases respectively, with 9 bases between them. The CDR3 reads CASNVADNEQFF. In DNA form, the CDR3 reads TGCGCCAGCAACGTAGCGGACAATGAGCAGTTCTTC.

V is TRBV10-3 and J is TRBJ2-6; D could derive from TRBD1 or TRBD2 (6 bases each). V gave up 2 bases and J gave up 0 bases, with 14 bases separating them. This CDR3 is 18 amino acids long. In germline, CDR1 is ENHRY, CDR2 SYGVKD. CDR3 region: CAISEGGLPLSGANVLTF. The CDR3 coding sequence is TGTGCCATCAGTGAGGGGGGGCTCCCCCTCTCTGGGGCCAACGTCCTGACTTTC.

This chain joins TRBV2 and TRBJ2-1, with D tentatively TRBD2 (7 bases). V lost 5 bases, J lost 10 bases, and 21 bases lay in between. The CDR3 consists of 15 residues. The germline V gene has CDR1 SNHLY and CDR2 FYNNEI. CDR3 bases: TGTGCCAGCAGTTTCGGACGGCGGGAGACAGGCGAGCAGTTCTTC. Its translation: CASSFGRRETGEQFF.

This chain links TRBV18 with TRBJ2-7, with TRBD1 as a possible D gene (5 bases). Germline V CDR1 and CDR2: KGHSH, LQKENI. V lost 6 bases to trimming and J lost 3 bases, with 15 bases between them. The CDR3 is 14 amino acids. In nucleotides, the CDR3 is TGTGCCAGCTCCCTATCAGGGATCGACTACGAGCAGTACTTC. This translates into CASSLSGIDYEQYF. Variable domain in full (rest from reference TRBV18 and TRBJ2-7): NAGVMQNPRHLVRRRGQEARLRCSPMKGHSHVYWYRQLPEEGLKFMVYLQKENIIDESGMPKERFSAEFPKEGPSILRIQQVVRGDSAAYFCASSLSGIDYEQYFGPGTRLTVT.

V is TRBV20-1 and J is TRBJ1-6, with 9 bases aligning to TRBD1. V was clipped by 3 bases and J by 6 bases; unmatched bases: 0. Germline CDR1 DFQATT, CDR2 SNEGSKA (reference sequence). The CDR3 loop spans 13 amino acids. In DNA, the CDR3 is TGCAGTGCTAGGGGACAGGGTAATTCACCCCTCCACTTT. Its translation: CSARGQGNSPLHF.

The gene calls are TRBV7-9 and TRBJ2-7; D is perhaps TRBD1 or TRBD2 (5 bases each). Germline V gene sequence: CDR1 SEHNR, CDR2 FQNEAQ (reference sequence). The CDR3 covers 16 residues. V was cut by 5 bases and J by 2 bases, with 19 bases left in between. The CDR3 nucleotides read TGTGCCAGCAGCCCATACGTGGGGGTAAAGACCTACGAGCAGTACTTC. Residues: CASSPYVGVKTYEQYF.

The V gene is TRBV6-1, the J gene TRBJ1-2, with 7 bases lining up with TRBD1. There are 15 residues in the CDR3. Germline CDR1 is MNHNS and CDR2 is SASEGT. Trimming took 2 bases from V and 5 from J; bases not matched to a gene: 8. The DNA for the CDR3 is TGTGCCAGCAGTGAATCACAGGGGTTGCAGTATGGCTACACCTTC. Residues: CASSESQGLQYGYTF.

This clonotype was detected only a few times. V usage is TRBV20-1 and J usage is TRBJ2-7; 7 bases align to TRBD1. Germline-derived CDR1 and CDR2 are DFQATT and SNEGSKA (reference sequence). The CDR3 runs to 14 residues. The J segment lost 5 bases and the V segment lost 1 base, leaving 8 bases of the junction unmatched. In DNA, the CDR3 is TGCAGTGCTAGAGCCCCCGACAGGGACGACGAGCAGTACTTC. This gives the protein CSARAPDRDDEQYF.

A remark on this clonotype: At one end the junction does not follow the germline gene, possibly because of a read error. The chain combines TRBV12-3 or TRBV12-4 with TRBJ1-2; 8 bases match TRBD1. The CDR3 contains 13 residues. The CDR3 sequence: CASSADRGHGCTF. The CDR3 nucleotides are TGTGCTAGCAGTGCTGACAGGGGCCATGGCTGCACCTTC.